This section outlines one T cell receptor (beta chain) sequence together with its context. Its antigen remains unidentified. One end of the junction does not line up with germline, which may come from a read error. CD8+ and CD4+ blood T cells underwent TCR beta sequencing. An amount of RNA that ranged from about 0.45 to 1 ug was reverse transcribed with random hexamers. The amplification used immunoSEQ multiplex PCR on TCR beta CDR3; it spanned 54 Vbeta and 13 Jbeta. TCRdb used MiXCR to reprocess the immunoSEQ multiplex PCR reads, holding one entry per CDR3 protein. In the table there are some 110,000 distinct CDR3 sequences, 96% of which are singletons. Looked up from germline, CDR1 is SGHNT and CDR2 is YYREEE (reference sequence). The CDR3 has 14 residues. The record originates from a study of CD8 T cells in Susac syndrome. Study-level background: The Susac syndrome patients that were sequenced included more than 5 with active disease and under 10 in remission.

Study conclusions and caveats: Clonal expansion was absent from the CD4+ T cell repertoires in Susac syndrome.

The sequencing sample was made of CD4+ T cells from PBMCs. This TCR came from a human donor with Susac syndrome. The chain has TRBV5-4 and TRBJ1-1, with a tentative D call TRBD1 (5 bases). Written as DNA, the CDR3 is TGTGCCAGCAGCTGGGAACAGGCGAACGCTGAAGCTTTCTTT. Residues: CASSWEQANAEAFF.